This T cell receptor beta chain was profiled in a study of shared clonotypes between healthy human individuals. It was CD45RO-negative cells, positively selected for CCR7, that made up naive CD8 cells, with terminally differentiated effector memory CD45RA+ cells excluded. Study-level results: Represented diversity (both genetic and exposure-history) was limited by the small number of donors.

Trimming cost V 5 bases and J 1 base, with 6 bases left between them. This CDR3 is built from 13 residues. The germline CDR1 and CDR2 sequences are MNHEY and SVGAGI. For this clone: Its matching antigen is unknown.

Under the authors' procedure: Filtering differed for immunoSEQ, which gave only junction sequences without quality scores. Generated by immunoSEQ multiplex PCR, the TCRdb table keeps only in-frame clones and is missing some. V and J calls and clone size are copied from that table; D and trimming were computed from the DNA. The table records about 2.1 million clones, just over 90% of them present only once. The sample comprised naive CD8+ T cells from PBMCs. This TCR derives from a man between 18 and 29 years old in good health. Some clones in this sample may be carry-over from other donors' samples. The chain carries TRBV6-5 and TRBJ2-4, with D tentatively TRBD2 (5 bases). CDR3 in DNA: TGTGCCAGCAGTCCGGGGGCCAAAAACATTCAGTACTTC. It encodes CASSPGAKNIQYF.